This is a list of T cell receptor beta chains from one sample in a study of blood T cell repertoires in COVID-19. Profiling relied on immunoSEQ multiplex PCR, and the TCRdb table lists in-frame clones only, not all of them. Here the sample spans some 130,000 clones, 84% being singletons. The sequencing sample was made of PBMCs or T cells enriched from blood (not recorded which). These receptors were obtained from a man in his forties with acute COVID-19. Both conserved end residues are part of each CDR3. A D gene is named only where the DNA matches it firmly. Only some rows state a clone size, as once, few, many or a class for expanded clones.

CDR3 protein: CASNYGQGKQPQHF; CDR3 DNA: TGTGCCAGCAACTATGGACAGGGGAAGCAGCCCCAGCATTTT; D gene: TRBD1; J gene: TRBJ1-5; clone size: NA; V gene: TRBV7-2
CDR3 protein: CSVSLNRNTEAFF; CDR3 DNA: TGCAGCGTTAGCTTAAACCGGAACACTGAAGCTTTCTTT; D gene: NA; J gene: TRBJ1-1; clone size: NA; V gene: TRBV29-1
CDR3 protein: CASSQETSGLNEQFF; CDR3 DNA: TGCGCCAGCAGCCAAGAAACTAGCGGACTCAATGAGCAGTTCTTC; D gene: TRBD2; J gene: TRBJ2-1; clone size: NA; V gene: TRBV4-3
CDR3 protein: CASSYGADTDTQYF; CDR3 DNA: TGTGCCAGCAGTTACGGAGCGGACACAGATACGCAGTATTTT; D gene: NA; J gene: TRBJ2-3; clone size: NA; V gene: TRBV6-5
CDR3 protein: CASSRKRYGDPTGNTEAFF; CDR3 DNA: TGTGCCAGCAGCCGGAAAAGATACGGAGACCCGACGGGAAACACTGAAGCTTTCTTT; D gene: NA; J gene: TRBJ1-1; clone size: NA; V gene: TRBV11-2
CDR3 protein: CASSLGTGHAGELFF; CDR3 DNA: TGTGCCAGCAGCTTGGGGACAGGCCATGCCGGGGAGCTGTTTTTT; D gene: TRBD1; J gene: TRBJ2-2; clone size: NA; V gene: TRBV14
CDR3 protein: CASRPQGKMNTEAFF; CDR3 DNA: TGTGCCAGCAGGCCCCAGGGGAAGATGAACACTGAAGCTTTCTTT; D gene: NA; J gene: TRBJ1-1; clone size: NA; V gene: TRBV7-9
CDR3 protein: CASSGGQDQPQHF; CDR3 DNA: TGTGCCAGTTCGGGGGGACAGGACCAGCCCCAGCATTTT; D gene: TRBD1; J gene: TRBJ1-5; clone size: NA; V gene: TRBV19
CDR3 protein: CASSYPTSGTSTDTQYF; CDR3 DNA: TGTGCCAGCAGTTACCCCACGAGCGGGACATCCACAGATACGCAGTATTTT; D gene: NA; J gene: TRBJ2-3; clone size: NA; V gene: TRBV6-2/TRBV6-3
CDR3 protein: CASSIRGGAIHEQYF; CDR3 DNA: TGTGCCAGTAGTATTCGCGGGGGGGCCATCCACGAGCAGTACTTC; D gene: TRBD2; J gene: TRBJ2-7; clone size: NA; V gene: TRBV19
CDR3 protein: CASGSHVAGGISSYNEQFF; CDR3 DNA: TGCGCCAGCGGCTCCCACGTAGCGGGAGGGATTAGCTCCTACAATGAGCAGTTCTTC; D gene: TRBD2; J gene: TRBJ2-1; clone size: once; V gene: TRBV4-3
CDR3 protein: CATSDLRLPALNTGELFF; CDR3 DNA: TGTGCCACCAGTGATTTGCGACTGCCAGCGTTGAACACCGGGGAGCTGTTTTTT; D gene: NA; J gene: TRBJ2-2; clone size: NA; V gene: TRBV24-1
CDR3 protein: CASSAYPDRGHNEQFF; CDR3 DNA: TGTGCCAGTAGTGCTTACCCGGACAGGGGACACAATGAGCAGTTCTTC; D gene: TRBD1; J gene: TRBJ2-1; clone size: NA; V gene: TRBV19
CDR3 protein: CASSFNRGLLFEQYF; CDR3 DNA: TGTGCCAGCAGTTTCAACAGGGGTTTGTTGTTCGAGCAGTACTTC; D gene: TRBD1; J gene: TRBJ2-7; clone size: many; V gene: TRBV28
CDR3 protein: CASSYSTGLEFF; CDR3 DNA: TGTGCCAGCAGTTACTCCACGGGACTTGAGTTCTTC; D gene: NA; J gene: TRBJ2-1; clone size: NA; V gene: TRBV6-2/TRBV6-3
CDR3 protein: CASSQDRGQPQHF; CDR3 DNA: TGTGCCAGCAGTCAGGACAGGGGCCAGCCCCAGCATTTT; D gene: TRBD1; J gene: TRBJ1-5; clone size: NA; V gene: TRBV12-3/TRBV12-4
CDR3 protein: CASSVLQGNQPQHF; CDR3 DNA: TGTGCCAGCAGCGTACTACAGGGGAATCAGCCCCAGCATTTT; D gene: TRBD1; J gene: TRBJ1-5; clone size: NA; V gene: TRBV6-5
CDR3 protein: CASSLDREVGVTEAFF; CDR3 DNA: TGTGCCAGCAGCTTAGATAGGGAGGTCGGTGTCACTGAAGCTTTCTTT; D gene: NA; J gene: TRBJ1-1; clone size: NA; V gene: TRBV11-2
CDR3 protein: CASSLNRDEYTF; CDR3 DNA: TGTGCCAGCAGCCTAAACAGGGATGAGTACACCTTC; D gene: NA; J gene: TRBJ1-2; clone size: NA; V gene: TRBV3-1/TRBV3-2
CDR3 protein: CATSETGVDQPQHF; CDR3 DNA: TGTGCCACCAGTGAGACAGGGGTGGACCAGCCCCAGCATTTT; D gene: TRBD1; J gene: TRBJ1-5; clone size: once; V gene: TRBV24-1
CDR3 protein: CASSMRTGNSYEQYF; CDR3 DNA: TGTGCCAGTAGTATGAGGACAGGGAACTCCTACGAGCAGTACTTC; D gene: TRBD1; J gene: TRBJ2-7; clone size: once; V gene: TRBV19
CDR3 protein: CASSSSSYEQYF; CDR3 DNA: TGTGCCAGCAGCTCCAGCTCCTACGAGCAGTACTTC; D gene: NA; J gene: TRBJ2-7; clone size: once; V gene: TRBV7-2
CDR3 protein: CASSMAAYTEAFF; CDR3 DNA: TGTGCCAGTAGTATGGCCGCCTACACTGAAGCTTTCTTT; D gene: NA; J gene: TRBJ1-1; clone size: NA; V gene: TRBV19
CDR3 protein: CASSPRGDTQYF; CDR3 DNA: TGTGCCAGCTCACCAAGGGGAGATACGCAGTATTTT; D gene: NA; J gene: TRBJ2-3; clone size: NA; V gene: TRBV18
CDR3 protein: CASSLWRVSTDTQYF; CDR3 DNA: TGTGCCAGCAGCTTGTGGAGGGTGAGCACAGATACGCAGTATTTT; D gene: NA; J gene: TRBJ2-3; clone size: NA; V gene: TRBV5-5
CDR3 protein: CASRPAFSTNEKLFF; CDR3 DNA: TGTGCCAGTAGACCAGCGTTTTCCACTAATGAAAAACTGTTTTTT; D gene: NA; J gene: TRBJ1-4; clone size: NA; V gene: TRBV19
CDR3 protein: CASFREAALWHF; CDR3 DNA: TGTGCCAGCTTCCGTGAGGCGGCTTTATGGCATTTT; D gene: NA; J gene: TRBJ1-5; clone size: NA; V gene: TRBV28
CDR3 protein: CASSLLGPPLQGSSYNSPLHF; CDR3 DNA: TGTGCCAGCAGTTTATTAGGACCACCCCTACAGGGGAGCTCCTATAATTCACCCCTCCACTTT; D gene: TRBD1; J gene: TRBJ1-6; clone size: few; V gene: TRBV28
CDR3 protein: CASSKGKGVRNTEAFF; CDR3 DNA: TGTGCCAGCAGCAAAGGGAAAGGGGTGAGGAACACTGAAGCTTTCTTT; D gene: NA; J gene: TRBJ1-1; clone size: NA; V gene: TRBV21-1
CDR3 protein: CASSLPGQPQHF; CDR3 DNA: TGTGCCAGCAGCCTCCCAGGTCAGCCCCAGCATTTT; D gene: NA; J gene: TRBJ1-5; clone size: NA; V gene: TRBV12-3/TRBV12-4
CDR3 protein: CASTPRAGGLGTEAFF; CDR3 DNA: TGTGCCAGTACCCCCAGGGCAGGTGGGTTGGGCACTGAAGCTTTCTTT; D gene: NA; J gene: TRBJ1-1; clone size: NA; V gene: TRBV19
CDR3 protein: CASSFARDTSYEQYF; CDR3 DNA: TGTGCCAGCAGCTTTGCGAGGGACACTTCCTACGAGCAGTACTTC; D gene: NA; J gene: TRBJ2-7; clone size: NA; V gene: TRBV5-8
CDR3 protein: CASSLLGLAGHTGELFF; CDR3 DNA: TGTGCCAGCAGTTTACTAGGACTAGCGGGACACACCGGGGAGCTGTTTTTT; D gene: TRBD2; J gene: TRBJ2-2; clone size: NA; V gene: TRBV28
CDR3 protein: CASSQWQQREGPEETQYF; CDR3 DNA: TGTGCCAGCAGCCAATGGCAGCAGCGGGAGGGACCAGAGGAGACCCAGTACTTC; D gene: TRBD2; J gene: TRBJ2-5; clone size: NA; V gene: TRBV11-2
CDR3 protein: CASSTGYGYTF; CDR3 DNA: TGTGCCAGCTCCACAGGCTATGGCTACACCTTC; D gene: NA; J gene: TRBJ1-2; clone size: NA; V gene: TRBV11-2
CDR3 protein: CAWSTGELGETQYF; CDR3 DNA: TGTGCCTGGTCAACAGGGGAATTGGGAGAGACCCAGTACTTC; D gene: TRBD1; J gene: TRBJ2-5; clone size: NA; V gene: TRBV30
CDR3 protein: CASSLYHGSYGYTF; CDR3 DNA: TGTGCCAGCAGTTTATATCACGGGAGCTATGGCTACACCTTC; D gene: NA; J gene: TRBJ1-2; clone size: NA; V gene: TRBV27
CDR3 protein: CAWRKERYGYTF; CDR3 DNA: TGTGCCTGGAGAAAGGAGCGCTATGGCTACACCTTC; D gene: NA; J gene: TRBJ1-2; clone size: few; V gene: TRBV30
CDR3 protein: CASSLALKGDSYNSPLHF; CDR3 DNA: TGCGCCAGCAGCTTGGCCCTGAAAGGGGATTCCTATAATTCACCCCTCCACTTT; D gene: NA; J gene: TRBJ1-6; clone size: once; V gene: TRBV5-1
CDR3 protein: CSVFIDRASTDTQYF; CDR3 DNA: TGCAGCGTTTTCATCGACAGGGCCAGCACAGATACGCAGTATTTT; D gene: TRBD1; J gene: TRBJ2-3; clone size: NA; V gene: TRBV29-1
CDR3 protein: CASGGEAANTGELFF; CDR3 DNA: TGTGCCAGCGGCGGAGAAGCCGCGAACACCGGGGAGCTGTTTTTT; D gene: NA; J gene: TRBJ2-2; clone size: few; V gene: TRBV6-6
CDR3 protein: CASSRGRGFVQPQHF; CDR3 DNA: TGTGCCAGCAGCAGGGGACGGGGGTTCGTTCAGCCCCAGCATTTT; D gene: NA; J gene: TRBJ1-5; clone size: NA; V gene: TRBV5-8
CDR3 protein: CASSRLRGSLHF; CDR3 DNA: TGTGCCAGCAGCAGACTCCGTGGATCCCTCCACTTT; D gene: NA; J gene: TRBJ1-6; clone size: NA; V gene: TRBV5-6
CDR3 protein: CASGPRGGYEQYF; CDR3 DNA: TGTGCCAGCGGCCCCAGAGGGGGTTACGAGCAGTACTTC; D gene: NA; J gene: TRBJ2-7; clone size: NA; V gene: TRBV27
CDR3 protein: CASSQHRDSGANVLTF; CDR3 DNA: TGTGCCAGCAGCCAACACCGGGACTCTGGGGCCAACGTCCTGACTTTC; D gene: NA; J gene: TRBJ2-6; clone size: NA; V gene: TRBV4-2
CDR3 protein: CASSEAGLRNQPQHF; CDR3 DNA: TGCGCCAGCAGTGAGGCAGGGCTTAGGAATCAGCCCCAGCATTTT; D gene: NA; J gene: TRBJ1-5; clone size: NA; V gene: TRBV4-1
CDR3 protein: CASSLGSGTEAFF; CDR3 DNA: TGTGCCAGCAGCTTAGGAAGCGGGACTGAAGCTTTCTTT; D gene: NA; J gene: TRBJ1-1; clone size: NA; V gene: TRBV7-2
CDR3 protein: CASSPRDRGPSGYTF; CDR3 DNA: TGTGCCAGCAGTCCCCGGGACAGGGGGCCGAGTGGCTACACCTTC; D gene: TRBD1; J gene: TRBJ1-2; clone size: once; V gene: TRBV28
CDR3 protein: CASSLEGTSTDTQYF; CDR3 DNA: TGTGCCAGCAGCTTAGAGGGGACAAGCACAGATACGCAGTATTTT; D gene: NA; J gene: TRBJ2-3; clone size: NA; V gene: TRBV11-2